This TCR beta chain was retrieved from a study of CD8+ T cells in alopecia areata. Regarding treatment: oral pan-JAK inhibitor, 5-10 mg twice daily. The germline V and J ends were trimmed by 5 bases and 4 bases, with 17 bases remaining between them. The CDR3 loop spans 15 amino acids. CDR1 and CDR2 from the germline V gene are SGHTA and FQGNSA. TCR sequencing used cDNA made by reverse transcription of extracted RNA. Profiled with immunoSEQ multiplex PCR; TCRdb holds only in-frame clones, not every one. Counted here are 150,000 to 200,000 clones, about three fifths occurring once; the ten biggest clones make up approximately 1%.

The receptor was isolated from a human donor with alopecia areata. The input for sequencing was CD4+ T cells sorted from blood, taken at week 24, from a patient treated with tofacitinib. The chain joins TRBV7-2 to TRBJ1-2; D uncertain. The CDR3 here is CASSADATRIYGYTF. The CDR3 nucleotides are TGTGCCAGCAGCGCGGACGCCACCAGGATCTATGGCTACACCTTC.